Shown below are 22 T cell receptor beta chains from a single sample sequenced in a study of STAT5B mutations in CD4+ large granular lymphocyte leukemia. The data were produced by immunoSEQ multiplex PCR, yet TCRdb's version contains in-frame clones alone and is incomplete. The data hold about 30,000 clones, with 78% observed a single time. The sequencing sample was made of CD4+ T cells from blood buffy coats. Receptors originate from a human donor in good health.

The chain employs TRBV7-2 and TRBJ1-5, with D perhaps matching TRBD1 (5 bases). This CDR3 has 13 residues. Trimming left V 2 bases short and J 5 bases short, with 7 bases between. Germline V gives CDR1 SGHTA, CDR2 FQGNSA. The CDR3 nucleotides read TGTGCCAGCAGCTTAAGAGGGGATCAGCCCCAGCATTTT. Residues: CASSLRGDQPQHF.

The genes are TRBV7-9 and TRBJ1-4; TRBD1 aligns across 7 bases. Losses at the gene ends were 11 bases for V and 0 bases for J; bases not matched to a gene: 3. CDR1 SEHNR and CDR2 FQNEAQ come from the germline V gene (reference sequence). The CDR3 contains 13 residues. CDR3 loop: CAGQGATNEKLFF. The CDR3 nucleotides are TGTGCCGGGCAGGGGGCAACTAATGAAAAACTGTTTTTT.

The rearrangement uses TRBV27 and TRBJ1-5; a possible D gene is TRBD1 (5 bases). CDR3 length: 15 amino acids. Deletions cut 6 bases from V and 4 bases from J, with 16 bases between. Germline V gives CDR1 MNHEY, CDR2 SMNVEV (reference sequence). The CDR3 loop reads CASSSRQGRNQPQHF. The CDR3 DNA reads TGTGCCAGCAGCTCTCGGCAGGGTCGTAATCAGCCCCAGCATTTT.

The chain couples TRBV4-2 to TRBJ2-5; no clear D gene. Gene TRBJ2-7 matches the end of the DNA better, so the J call may be wrong. Germline-derived CDR1 and CDR2 are LGHNA and YNFKEQ. This CDR3 has 17 amino acids. CDR3 region: CASSQDVGDTGSYEQYF. The CDR3 nucleotides are TGTGCCAGCAGCCAAGATGTTGGAGACACCGGCTCCTACGAGCAGTACTTC.

This rearrangement joins TRBV9 to TRBJ1-2; the match to TRBD1 covers 8 bases. The CDR3 totals 18 residues. Germline trimming cut 4 bases from V and 1 base from J; bases unmatched to any gene: 15. Germline V gene sequence: CDR1 SGDLS, CDR2 YYNGEE. In DNA, the CDR3 is TGTGCCAGCAGCCGCAAGGGACAGGAGTCTATTTATAACTATGGCTACACCTTC. Encoded protein: CASSRKGQESIYNYGYTF.

The rearrangement links TRBV6-6 to TRBJ2-5, with a weak D call TRBD2 (5 bases). V lost 2 bases and J lost 5, with 9 bases in between. This CDR3 has 13 amino acids. Germline CDR1 MNHNY, CDR2 SVGAGI (reference sequence). The CDR3 here is CASSYEGMETQYF. In DNA form, the CDR3 reads TGTGCCAGCAGTTACGAGGGAATGGAGACCCAGTACTTC.

This clone was recorded only once. The V and J genes are TRBV30 and TRBJ2-5; D gene uncertain. Per the germline V gene, CDR1 is GTSNPN and CDR2 is SVGIG (reference sequence). This CDR3 comprises 12 residues. The V end was cut by 5 bases, the J end by 0 bases, with 7 bases between. CDR3 sequence: CAWEQHQETQYF. The CDR3 bases are TGTGCCTGGGAGCAGCACCAAGAGACCCAGTACTTC.

V usage is TRBV28 and J usage is TRBJ2-2; D is possibly TRBD1 or TRBD2 (5 bases each). Germline CDR1 reads MDHEN; CDR2 reads SYDVKM. V gave up 7 bases and J gave up 6 bases, with 21 bases separating them. The length of the CDR3 is 16 residues. CDR3 protein: CASTQPGGTRAGELFF. The DNA for the CDR3 is TGTGCCAGCACCCAGCCGGGTGGGACCCGCGCCGGGGAGCTGTTTTTT.

The chain is built from TRBV11-2 and TRBJ1-1; tentative D call: TRBD1 (6 bases). The V end was cut by 1 base, the J end by 0 bases, with 18 bases between. Germline loops: CDR1 SGHAT, CDR2 FQNNGV. The CDR3 spans 18 residues. The CDR3 region has the DNA TGTGCCAGCAGCTTAGTCTGGTCGGGGACACAGATGAACACTGAAGCTTTCTTT. Protein: CASSLVWSGTQMNTEAFF.

V usage is TRBV5-5 and J usage is TRBJ1-2; 8 bases are a match to TRBD1. The length of the CDR3 is 15 residues. Germline loops: CDR1 SGHKS, CDR2 YYEKEE (reference sequence). The J segment lost 2 bases and the V segment lost 4 bases, leaving 7 bases of the junction unmatched. The CDR3 DNA follows: TGTGCCAGCAGCCTGATACGGACAGGGAACTATGGCTACACCTTC. The encoded protein is CASSLIRTGNYGYTF.

This clone was counted a single time. The V and J genes are TRBV7-9 and TRBJ2-7; no reliable D call. V was cut by 0 bases and J by 4 bases, with 7 bases left in between. This CDR3 has 13 amino acids. CDR1 SEHNR and CDR2 FQNEAQ come from the germline V gene (reference sequence). This CDR3 is CASSLANRYEQYF. CDR3 in DNA: TGTGCCAGCAGCTTAGCCAACCGATACGAGCAGTACTTC.

Written as DNA, the CDR3 is TGTGCCAGCAGTTCCCCTACGGGGGGAGCTAATGAAAAACTGTTTTTT. It codes for CASSSPTGGANEKLFF. The chain is built from TRBV28 and TRBJ1-4; D perhaps matches TRBD1 (5 bases). Per germline, CDR1 MDHEN and CDR2 SYDVKM. Trimming removed 4 bases from V and 3 bases from J, with 15 bases in between. This CDR3 contains 16 residues.

The chain uses TRBV5-1 and TRBJ1-3; possible D gene TRBD1, 6 bases. The CDR3 is 15 amino acids. V shed 5 bases and J shed 0 bases, with 12 bases lying between them. Per germline, CDR1 SGHRS and CDR2 YFSETQ. The CDR3 DNA is TGCGCCAGCAGTCGGGACACGCGCTCTGGAAACACCATATATTTT. Translated, it gives CASSRDTRSGNTIYF.

This chain connects TRBV4-2 to TRBJ2-1; no definite D call. The length of the CDR3 is 14 residues. V was pared by 1 base and J by 4 bases, with 8 bases between. Germline CDR1 LGHNA, CDR2 YNFKEQ. CDR3 sequence reads: CASSQGAVYNEQFF. In DNA, the CDR3 is TGTGCCAGCAGCCAAGGGGCAGTTTACAATGAGCAGTTCTTC.

The genes are TRBV5-1 and TRBJ2-7; D might be TRBD1 (6 bases). Between the trimmed V and J ends, which lost 4 bases and 6 bases, there was a span of 17 bases. The CDR3 covers 14 residues. The V gene's germline CDR1 is SGHRS and CDR2 YFSETQ. This CDR3 is CASSGGHEWSEQYF. The CDR3 DNA is TGCGCCAGCAGCGGGGGACACGAATGGTCCGAGCAGTACTTC.

The chain recombines TRBV6-6 with TRBJ2-5; 8 bases are a match to TRBD2. CDR1 and CDR2 (germline): MNHNY, SVGAGI (reference sequence). Losses at the gene ends were 6 bases for V and 4 bases for J; bases not matched to a gene: 13. This CDR3 region has 16 residues. The CDR3 is CASSLGALAGIETQYF. In DNA, the CDR3 is TGTGCCAGCAGCCTTGGTGCCTTAGCGGGAATAGAGACCCAGTACTTC.

About this clone: A junction end diverges from the germline sequence, so it may reflect a read error. The chain couples TRBV2 to TRBJ2-4; D could derive from TRBD1 or TRBD2 (5 bases each). This CDR3 has 13 amino acids. Germline loops: CDR1 SNHLY, CDR2 FYNNEI. CDR3 sequence reads: CASSDRPGHHGDF. The CDR3 DNA is TGTGCCAGCAGTGACAGACCGGGGCACCACGGAGACTTC.

J is TRBJ2-3 and V is TRBV9; D ambiguous. Germline CDR1 and CDR2: SGDLS and YYNGEE. The CDR3 runs to 16 residues. Trimming took off 2 bases at V and 3 bases at J, with 16 bases between the two ends. CDR3 region: CASSVLHDRFTDTQYF. The DNA for the CDR3 is TGTGCCAGCAGCGTCTTGCATGACCGTTTTACAGATACGCAGTATTTT. The variable domain in full, with the rest retrieved from reference TRBV9 and TRBJ2-3, is DSGVTQTPKHLITATGQRVTLRCSPRSGDLSVYWYQQSLDQGLQFLIQYYNGEERAKGNILERFSAQQFPDLHSELNLSSLELGDSALYFCASSVLHDRFTDTQYFGPGTRLTVL.

The chain is built from TRBV28 and TRBJ2-3, with 7 bases aligning to TRBD1. The germline V gene encodes CDR1 MDHEN and CDR2 SYDVKM. CDR3 length: 14 amino acids. V lost 5 bases to trimming and J lost 2 bases; unmatched junction nucleotides: 4. The DNA of the CDR3 is TGTGCCAGCAGTATTAGGGGGCCCACAGATACGCAGTATTTT. Encoded protein: CASSIRGPTDTQYF.

As concerns this clone: At the DNA level, this CDR3 is encoded by other sequences in the same sample as well. The chain's CDR3 is CASSLGASGTDTQYF. The CDR3 DNA reads TGTGCCAGCAGCTTAGGGGCCTCCGGCACAGATACGCAGTATTTT. The V call is TRBV11-2, the J call TRBJ2-3; D gene uncertain. CDR3 length: 15 amino acids. Germline lookup yields CDR1 SGHAT and CDR2 FQNNGV. Trimming removed 1 base at V and 1 base at J, with 9 bases between.

Only a few counts were recorded for this clone. The rearrangement joins TRBV5-1 to TRBJ1-3, with TRBD1 matching over 11 bases. The CDR3 covers 18 residues. The germline CDR1 and CDR2 sequences are SGHRS and YFSETQ. Losses at the gene ends were 2 bases for V and 0 bases for J; bases not matched to a gene: 7. The CDR3: CASSFGDRGSHSGNTIYF. In DNA, the CDR3 is TGCGCCAGCAGCTTTGGGGACAGGGGGTCCCACTCTGGAAACACCATATATTTT.

This sequence joins TRBV5-6 and TRBJ2-7, with 7 bases lining up with TRBD1. From germline, CDR1 is SGHDT and CDR2 YYEEEE. CDR3 length equals 13 residues. The junction had 0 bases not matched to a gene; V was cut back by 3 bases and J by 0 bases. Here the CDR3 DNA reads TGTGCCAGCAGCTGGGACAGCTCCTACGAGCAGTACTTC. Protein: CASSWDSSYEQYF.